The clone carrying this T cell receptor (beta chain) was counted between two and nine times. Its antigen is as yet unknown. Before sequencing took place, the ViraFEST assay used viral peptide pools to expand antigen-specific CD4+ T cells. The culture ran for 9 to 11 days, and then CD4+ T cells were isolated. Each participant was given two doses of one vaccine (BNT162b2 or mRNA-1273). Cultivation was performed at a few million PBMC per well with roughly 9.2 IU/ml IL-2 and roughly 9.3 ug/ml peptides added. Here immunoSEQ multiplex PCR was the method, and the copy in TCRdb shows in-frame clones only, minus some. The table includes fewer than 90,000 clones, around 74% detected once. This sample is drawn from a study of vaccination effects on CD4 cells after COVID-19. Regarding the study as a whole: Researchers reported few convalescent patients and no early post-infection timepoints in the study.

This specimen was CD4+ T cells from PBMCs cultured with HCoV-OC43 spike peptides, taken after COVID-19 vaccination. Subset reported: HCoV-OC43 spike overlapping peptide pool stimulation. The source is a human donor who received a COVID-19 vaccine.

Written as DNA, the CDR3 is TGTGCCACCACCCCGGGCAGGGGGTACGGGGAGCTGTTTTTT. As protein: CATTPGRGYGELFF. The V call is TRBV19, the J call TRBJ2-2, with 7 bases fitting TRBD1. V gave up 10 bases and J gave up 7 bases; unmatched junction bases: 12. In germline, CDR1 is LNHDA, CDR2 SQIVND (reference sequence). The CDR3 sequence is 14 residues long.